The sequence of this T cell receptor beta chain was determined in a study of cytomegalovirus exposure and HLA in healthy donors. Study results and caveats: A cluster of highly shared sequence variants was likely a sequencing artifact. A later analysis associated around 17,000 TCR beta sequences with HLA alleles at a 0.05 false discovery rate.

Germline lookup yields CDR1 SGDLS and CDR2 YYNGEE. The CDR3 is made up of 18 amino acids. V was clipped by 2 bases and J by 3 bases; unmatched bases: 9. Regarding donors, all were healthy bone marrow donors. In the case of this clone: Its cognate antigen is unknown.

This PCR relied on a set of 60 Vbeta primers and 13 Jbeta primers. Method: immunoSEQ multiplex PCR; TCRdb's copy keeps in-frame clones and lacks some. The table lists under 200,000 clones, 82% of them singletons, with approximately 0.47% in the top ten. The chain has TRBV9 and TRBJ2-7; TRBD2 aligns across 15 bases. Material: PBMCs. The clonotype was recovered from a woman between 45 and 65 years old in good health and CMV-seronegative. The CDR3, as DNA: TGTGCCAGCAGCGTGGGACTAGCGGGAGGCGCAGAAGGCTACGAGCAGTACTTC. It translates to CASSVGLAGGAEGYEQYF.